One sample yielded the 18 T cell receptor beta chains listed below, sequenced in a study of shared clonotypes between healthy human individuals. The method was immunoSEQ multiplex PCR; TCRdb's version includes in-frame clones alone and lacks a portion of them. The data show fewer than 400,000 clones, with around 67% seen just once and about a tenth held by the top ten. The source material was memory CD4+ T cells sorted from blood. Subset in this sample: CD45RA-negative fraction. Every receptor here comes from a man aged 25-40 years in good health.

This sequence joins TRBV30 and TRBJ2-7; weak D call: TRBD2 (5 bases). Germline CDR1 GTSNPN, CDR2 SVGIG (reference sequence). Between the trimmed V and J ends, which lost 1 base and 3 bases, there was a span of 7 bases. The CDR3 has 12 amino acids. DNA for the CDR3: TGTGCCTGGAGTGAGACTAACTACGAGCAGTACTTC. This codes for CAWSETNYEQYF. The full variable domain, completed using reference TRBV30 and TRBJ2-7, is SQTIHQWPATLVQPVGSPLSLECTVEGTSNPNLYWYRQAAGRGLQLLFYSVGIGQISSEVPQNLSASRPQDRQFILSSKKLLLSDSGFYLCAWSETNYEQYFGPGTRLTVT.

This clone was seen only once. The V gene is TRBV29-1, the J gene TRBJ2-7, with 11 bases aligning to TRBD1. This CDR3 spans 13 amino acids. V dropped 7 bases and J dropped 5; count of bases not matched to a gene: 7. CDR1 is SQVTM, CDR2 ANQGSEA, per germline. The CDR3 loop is CSAQDRGLDEQYF. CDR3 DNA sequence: TGCAGCGCTCAGGACAGGGGGCTAGACGAGCAGTACTTC.

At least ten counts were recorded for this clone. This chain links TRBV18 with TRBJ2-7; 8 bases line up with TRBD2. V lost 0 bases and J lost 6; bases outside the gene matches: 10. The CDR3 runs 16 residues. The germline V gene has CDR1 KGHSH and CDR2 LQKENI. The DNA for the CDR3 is TGTGCCAGCTCACCACCGGGACTAGTTGTGGGTTCCGAGCAGTACTTC. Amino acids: CASSPPGLVVGSEQYF.

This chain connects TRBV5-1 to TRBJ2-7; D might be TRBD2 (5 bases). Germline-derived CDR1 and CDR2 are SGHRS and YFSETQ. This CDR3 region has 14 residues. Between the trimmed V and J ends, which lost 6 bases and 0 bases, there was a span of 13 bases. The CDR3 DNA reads TGCGCCAGCACACAGAGAGGGAGCTCCTACGAGCAGTACTTC. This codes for CASTQRGSSYEQYF. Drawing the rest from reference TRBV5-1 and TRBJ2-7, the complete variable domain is KAGVTQTPRYLIKTRGQQVTLSCSPISGHRSVSWYQQTPGQGLQFLFEYFSETQRNKGNFPGRFSGRQFSNSRSEMNVSTLELGDSALYLCASTQRGSSYEQYFGPGTRLTVT.

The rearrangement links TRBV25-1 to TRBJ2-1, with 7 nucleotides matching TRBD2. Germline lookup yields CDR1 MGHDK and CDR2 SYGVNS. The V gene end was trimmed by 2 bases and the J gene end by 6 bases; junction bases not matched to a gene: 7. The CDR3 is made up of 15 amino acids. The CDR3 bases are TGTGCCAGCAGTGAAGAGGGAGGGCCGGGCAATGAGCAGTTCTTC. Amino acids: CASSEEGGPGNEQFF.

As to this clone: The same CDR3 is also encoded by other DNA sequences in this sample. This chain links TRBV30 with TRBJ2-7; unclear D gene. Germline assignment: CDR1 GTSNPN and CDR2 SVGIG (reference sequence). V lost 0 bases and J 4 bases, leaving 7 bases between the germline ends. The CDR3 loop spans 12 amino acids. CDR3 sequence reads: CAWSVTRYEQYF. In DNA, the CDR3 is TGTGCCTGGAGTGTTACCAGGTACGAGCAGTACTTC.

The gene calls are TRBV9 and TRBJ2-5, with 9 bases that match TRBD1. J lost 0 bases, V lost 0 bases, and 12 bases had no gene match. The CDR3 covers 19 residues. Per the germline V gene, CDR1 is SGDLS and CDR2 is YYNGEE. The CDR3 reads CASSVAAGTGFGYQETQYF. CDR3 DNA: TGTGCCAGCAGCGTAGCAGCTGGGACAGGGTTTGGGTACCAAGAGACCCAGTACTTC.

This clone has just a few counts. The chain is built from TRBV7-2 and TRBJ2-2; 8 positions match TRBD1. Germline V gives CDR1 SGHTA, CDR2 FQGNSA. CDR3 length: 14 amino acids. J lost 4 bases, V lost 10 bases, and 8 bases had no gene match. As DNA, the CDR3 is TGTGCCACACAACGGGACAGGATCACCGGGGAGCTGTTTTTT. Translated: CATQRDRITGELFF.

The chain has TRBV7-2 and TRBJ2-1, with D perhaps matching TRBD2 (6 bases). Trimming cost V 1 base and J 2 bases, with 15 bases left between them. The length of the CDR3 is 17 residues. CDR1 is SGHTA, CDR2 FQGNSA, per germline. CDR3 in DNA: TGTGCCAGCAGCTTAGGGGGTAGCGGTATTACCTACAATGAGCAGTTCTTC. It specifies CASSLGGSGITYNEQFF. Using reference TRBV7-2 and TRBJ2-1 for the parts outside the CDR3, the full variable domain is GAGVSQSPSNKVTEKGKDVELRCDPISGHTALYWYRQSLGQGLEFLIYFQGNSAPDKSGLPSDRFSAERTGGSVSTLTIQRTQQEDSAVYLCASSLGGSGITYNEQFFGPGTRLTVL.

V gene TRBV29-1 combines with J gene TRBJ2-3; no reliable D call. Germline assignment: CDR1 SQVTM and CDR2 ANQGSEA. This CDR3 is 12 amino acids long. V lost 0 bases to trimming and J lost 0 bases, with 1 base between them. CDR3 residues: CSVEDSTDTQYF. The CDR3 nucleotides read TGCAGCGTTGAAGACAGCACAGATACGCAGTATTTT.

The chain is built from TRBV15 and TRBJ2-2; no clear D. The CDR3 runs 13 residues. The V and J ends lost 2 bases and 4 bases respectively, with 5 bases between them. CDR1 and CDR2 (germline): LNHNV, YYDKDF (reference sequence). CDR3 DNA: TGTGCCACCAGCAGACCTCGCACCGGGGAGCTGTTTTTT. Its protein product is CATSRPRTGELFF.

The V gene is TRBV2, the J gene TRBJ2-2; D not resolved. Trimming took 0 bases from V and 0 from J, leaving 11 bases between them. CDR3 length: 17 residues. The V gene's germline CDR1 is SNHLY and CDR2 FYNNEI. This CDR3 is CASSEAGFSANTGELFF. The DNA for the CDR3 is TGTGCCAGCAGTGAAGCAGGGTTTTCCGCGAACACCGGGGAGCTGTTTTTT.

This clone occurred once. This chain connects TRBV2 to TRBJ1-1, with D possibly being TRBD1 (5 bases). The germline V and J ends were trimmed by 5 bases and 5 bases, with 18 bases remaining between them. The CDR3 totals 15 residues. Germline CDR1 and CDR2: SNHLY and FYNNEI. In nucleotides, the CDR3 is TGTGCCAGCAGTCCCTATTCAGGGAGTGGGACTGAAGCTTTCTTT. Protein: CASSPYSGSGTEAFF.

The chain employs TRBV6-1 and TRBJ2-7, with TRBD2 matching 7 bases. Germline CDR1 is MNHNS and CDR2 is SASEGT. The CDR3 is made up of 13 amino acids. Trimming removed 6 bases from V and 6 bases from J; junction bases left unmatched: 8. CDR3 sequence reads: CASSNRLAGEQYF. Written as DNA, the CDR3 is TGTGCCAGCAGCAATAGACTAGCCGGCGAGCAGTACTTC.

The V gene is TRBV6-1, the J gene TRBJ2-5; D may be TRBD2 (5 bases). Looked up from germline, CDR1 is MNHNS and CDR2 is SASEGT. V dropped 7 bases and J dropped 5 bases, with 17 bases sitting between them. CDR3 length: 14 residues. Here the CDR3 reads CASTLILGEETQYF. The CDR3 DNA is TGTGCCAGCACCCTCATTCTGGGAGAGGAGACCCAGTACTTC.

This chain's CDR3 is CASSQGNVLAGVNNEQFF. The CDR3 region has the DNA TGCGCCAGCAGCCAAGGGAACGTACTAGCGGGAGTTAACAATGAGCAGTTCTTC. The chain couples TRBV4-3 to TRBJ2-1; TRBD2 agrees at 11 bases. Looked up from germline, CDR1 is LGHNA and CDR2 is YSLEER. The CDR3 covers 18 residues. V was pared by 1 base and J by 5 bases, with 10 bases of the junction left unmatched.

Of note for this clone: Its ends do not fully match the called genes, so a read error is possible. DNA for the CDR3: TGTGCCGGGGGGACAGGGTCGATTTTCTCCCACGAGCAGTACTTC. This codes for CAGGTGSIFSHEQYF. This chain connects TRBV5-8 to TRBJ2-7; 9 bases are a match to TRBD1. Looked up from germline, CDR1 is SGHTS and CDR2 is YDEGEE. The CDR3 runs 15 residues.

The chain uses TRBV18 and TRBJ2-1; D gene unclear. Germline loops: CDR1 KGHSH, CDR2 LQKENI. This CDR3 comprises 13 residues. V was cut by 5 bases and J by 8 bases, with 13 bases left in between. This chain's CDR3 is CASSSYGEDEQFF. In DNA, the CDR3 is TGTGCCAGCTCAAGCTATGGAGAAGATGAGCAGTTCTTC.